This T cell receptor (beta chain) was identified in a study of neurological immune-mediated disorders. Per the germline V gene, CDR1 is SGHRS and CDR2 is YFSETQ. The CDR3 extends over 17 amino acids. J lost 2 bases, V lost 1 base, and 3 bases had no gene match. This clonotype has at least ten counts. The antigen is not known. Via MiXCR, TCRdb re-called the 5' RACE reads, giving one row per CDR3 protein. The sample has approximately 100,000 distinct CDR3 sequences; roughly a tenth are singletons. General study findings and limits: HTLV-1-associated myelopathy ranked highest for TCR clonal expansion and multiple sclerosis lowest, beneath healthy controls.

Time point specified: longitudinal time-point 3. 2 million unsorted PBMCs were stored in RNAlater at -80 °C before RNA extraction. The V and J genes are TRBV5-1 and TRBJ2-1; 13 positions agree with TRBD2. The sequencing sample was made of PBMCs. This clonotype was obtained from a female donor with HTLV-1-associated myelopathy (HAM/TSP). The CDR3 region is CASSLWGTSGAYNEQFF. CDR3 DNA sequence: TGCGCCAGCAGCTTGTGGGGGACTAGCGGGGCCTACAATGAGCAGTTCTTC.